This T cell receptor (beta chain) was profiled in a study of blood T cell repertoires in COVID-19. The wider study: Specimens from acute and convalescent COVID-19 originated in the United States, Italy and Spain. The analysed material was cDNA or gDNA that came from T cells, B-cell-depleted T cells, or PBMCs.

V lost 3 bases to trimming and J lost 0 bases, with 9 bases between them. CDR1 and CDR2 (germline): SGHNT, YENEEA. The CDR3 runs to 15 residues. The authors' processing: Amplifying reference gene primers gave estimates of nucleated cell counts. Clones were read by immunoSEQ multiplex PCR, and TCRdb kept only the in-frame ones, dropping some. D and trimming come from the DNA, and the V and J calls and clone size come from that table. The table has under 200,000 clones, roughly 90% seen once; the top ten hold 1.5% to 2%. The source is a man younger than 30 with active or convalescent COVID-19. This rearrangement joins TRBV11-3 to TRBJ2-1, with D possibly being TRBD2 (5 bases). Sequenced sample: peripheral blood. CDR3 coding DNA: TGTGCCAGCAGCTTGGCGCGGGCCTCCTACAATGAGCAGTTCTTC. Its translation: CASSLARASYNEQFF.